This TCR beta chain was documented in a study of cytomegalovirus exposure and HLA in healthy donors. As concerns this clone: Its specificity is not known.

The study, taken as a whole, reports: Using a false discovery rate of 0.05, a later analysis showed that approximately 16,000 TCR beta sequences were associated with HLA alleles. In a later analysis, the majority of CMV-associated beta chains seemingly showed HLA restriction.

The CDR3 length is 16 residues. Trimming took off 0 bases at V and 5 bases at J, with 15 bases between the two ends. Germline V gene data show CDR1 as SGHRS and CDR2 as YFSETQ. PCR employed 60 Vbeta and 13 Jbeta primers. This table comes from immunoSEQ multiplex PCR, and its TCRdb copy is limited to in-frame clones, with some not included. This sample lists some 62,000 clones; its ten largest clones have around 5%. The sequence was obtained from a man aged 25-45 years in good health and CMV-seropositive. What was sequenced was PBMCs. The rearrangement joins TRBV5-1 to TRBJ2-1, with D maybe TRBD2 (6 bases). CDR3 loop: CASSLAGSIPNNEQFF. CDR3 nucleotides: TGCGCCAGCAGCTTGGCCGGGAGTATACCGAACAATGAGCAGTTCTTC.